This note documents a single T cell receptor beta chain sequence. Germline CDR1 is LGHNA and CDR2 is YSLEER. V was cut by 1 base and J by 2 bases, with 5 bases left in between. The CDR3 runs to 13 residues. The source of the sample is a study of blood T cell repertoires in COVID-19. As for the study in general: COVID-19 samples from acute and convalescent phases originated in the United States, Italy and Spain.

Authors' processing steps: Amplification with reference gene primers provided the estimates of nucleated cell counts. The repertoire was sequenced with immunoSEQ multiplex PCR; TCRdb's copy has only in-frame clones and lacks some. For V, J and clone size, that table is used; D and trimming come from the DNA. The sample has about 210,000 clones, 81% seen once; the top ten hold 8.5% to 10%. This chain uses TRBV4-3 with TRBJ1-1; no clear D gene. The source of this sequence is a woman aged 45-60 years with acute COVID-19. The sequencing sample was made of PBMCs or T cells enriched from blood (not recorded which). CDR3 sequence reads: CASSQATNTEAFF. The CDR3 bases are TGCGCCAGCAGCCAAGCCACTAACACTGAAGCTTTCTTT.